These T cell receptor beta chains were read from a single sample in a study of blood T cells in healthy people across ages. TCRdb analysed the 5' RACE reads with MiXCR anew, one entry per CDR3 protein. The sample has around 1,000,000 distinct CDR3 sequences, roughly 24% seen once. The data were also submitted as part of a second study, on T cells of mothers and their children.

The sample comprised blood. The receptors here all came from a girl aged 2 to 9 in good health. Each CDR3 is given without its conserved first and last residue. The order of the fields is V gene, CDR3 protein.

TRBV6-2/TRBV6-3 ASSYSPNQETQY
TRBV7-9 ASSPYMAEAF
TRBV27 ASGSRGGYGYT
TRBV28 ASPPGTRSTDTQY
TRBV29-1 SVLGGALSYEQY
TRBV28 ASTLADSRNQPQH
TRBV3-1 ASGQGQPAGKLF
TRBV5-1 ASSKGTSGPNRHLSSYNEQF
TRBV4-2 ASSQGRNGPELAYEQY
TRBV20-1 SARDGGAYETQY
TRBV5-1 ASRPPDNNEQF
TRBV7-9 ASSPTGLAYNEQF
TRBV7-9 ASSLPGQVLSGANVLT
TRBV5-1 ARRQGDNEKLF
TRBV6-4 ASTGQPLN
TRBV4-2 ASRTVENTEAF
TRBV27 ASSLWASLQETQY
TRBV11-2 ASTDWGSQRTGELF
TRBV20-1 SARDALSHLSAENIQY
TRBV6-5 ASSYSWAGANVLT
TRBV7-9 AGVPASSYEQY
TRBV20-1 SASASGAEEY
TRBV12-3/TRBV12-4 ASSFAREEPQH
TRBV12-3/TRBV12-4 ASSFGRVAGNNEQF